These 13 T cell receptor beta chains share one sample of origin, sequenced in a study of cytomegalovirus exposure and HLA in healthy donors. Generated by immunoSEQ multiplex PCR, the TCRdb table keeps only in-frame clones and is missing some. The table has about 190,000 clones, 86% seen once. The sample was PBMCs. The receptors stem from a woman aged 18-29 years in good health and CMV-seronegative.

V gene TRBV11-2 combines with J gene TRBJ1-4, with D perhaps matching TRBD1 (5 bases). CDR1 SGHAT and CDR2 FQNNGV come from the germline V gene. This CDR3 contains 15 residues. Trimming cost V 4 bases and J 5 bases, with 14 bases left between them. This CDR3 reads CASSYEWTRNEKLFF. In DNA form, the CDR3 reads TGTGCCAGCAGCTACGAGTGGACAAGGAATGAAAAACTGTTTTTT.

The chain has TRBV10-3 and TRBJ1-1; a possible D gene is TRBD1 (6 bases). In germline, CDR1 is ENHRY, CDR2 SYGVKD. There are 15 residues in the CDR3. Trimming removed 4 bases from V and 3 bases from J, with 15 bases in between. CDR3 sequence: CAISGGGAVYTEAFF. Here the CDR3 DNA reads TGTGCCATCAGTGGGGGGGGCGCGGTGTACACTGAAGCTTTCTTT.

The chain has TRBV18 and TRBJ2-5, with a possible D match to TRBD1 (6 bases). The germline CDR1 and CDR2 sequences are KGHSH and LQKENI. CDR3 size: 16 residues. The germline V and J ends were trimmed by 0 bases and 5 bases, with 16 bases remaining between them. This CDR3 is CASSPPGKGEFETQYF. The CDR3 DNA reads TGTGCCAGCTCACCACCAGGGAAGGGGGAGTTCGAGACCCAGTACTTC.

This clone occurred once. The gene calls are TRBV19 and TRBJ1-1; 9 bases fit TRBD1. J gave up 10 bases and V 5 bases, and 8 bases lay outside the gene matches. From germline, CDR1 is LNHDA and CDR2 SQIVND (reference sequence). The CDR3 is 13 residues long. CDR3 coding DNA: TGTGCCAGTAGTGACCGGGACAGGGCTCGAGCTTTCTTT. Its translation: CASSDRDRARAFF.

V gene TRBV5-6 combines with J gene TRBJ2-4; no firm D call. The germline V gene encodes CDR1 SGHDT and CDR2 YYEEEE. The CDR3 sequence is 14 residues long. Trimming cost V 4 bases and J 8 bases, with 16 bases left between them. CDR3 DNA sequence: TGTGCCAGCAGCCCGTCGGGTATAAGGCACATTCAGTACTTC. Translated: CASSPSGIRHIQYF.

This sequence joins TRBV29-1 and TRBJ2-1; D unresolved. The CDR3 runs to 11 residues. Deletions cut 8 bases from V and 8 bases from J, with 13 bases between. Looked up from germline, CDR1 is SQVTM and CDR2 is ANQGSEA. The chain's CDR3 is CSTSQVDEQFF. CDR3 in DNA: TGCAGCACGAGCCAAGTCGATGAGCAGTTCTTC.

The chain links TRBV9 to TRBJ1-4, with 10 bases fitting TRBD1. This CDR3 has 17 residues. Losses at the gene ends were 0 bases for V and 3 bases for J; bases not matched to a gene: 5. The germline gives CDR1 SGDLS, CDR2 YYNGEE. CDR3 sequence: CASSVEGQGSANEKLFF. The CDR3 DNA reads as TGTGCCAGCAGCGTAGAGGGACAGGGGTCGGCTAATGAAAAACTGTTTTTT.

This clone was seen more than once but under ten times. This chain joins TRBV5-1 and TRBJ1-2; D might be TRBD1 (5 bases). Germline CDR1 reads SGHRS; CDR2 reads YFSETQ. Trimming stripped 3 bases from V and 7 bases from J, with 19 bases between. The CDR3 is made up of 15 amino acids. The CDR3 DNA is TGCGCCAGCAGCTCAGTGTCTTCCCCGGGGGGTGGCTACACCTTC. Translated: CASSSVSSPGGGYTF.

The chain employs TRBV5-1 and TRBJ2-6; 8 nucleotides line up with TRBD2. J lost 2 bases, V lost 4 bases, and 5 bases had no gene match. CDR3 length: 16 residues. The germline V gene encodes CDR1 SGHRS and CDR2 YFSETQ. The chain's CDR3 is CASSSGGRAGANVLTF. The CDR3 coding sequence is TGCGCCAGCAGCAGCGGGGGACGGGCTGGGGCCAACGTCCTGACTTTC.

The CDR3 sequence is CASSPGGLAGGIRTDTQYF. The CDR3 bases are TGTGCCAGCTCACCAGGGGGACTAGCGGGGGGAATTCGCACAGATACGCAGTATTTT. The chain uses TRBV18 and TRBJ2-3; 15 nucleotides line up with TRBD2. Germline V CDR1 and CDR2: KGHSH, LQKENI. Trimming took 2 bases from V and 1 from J; bases not matched to a gene: 7. CDR3 size: 19 residues.

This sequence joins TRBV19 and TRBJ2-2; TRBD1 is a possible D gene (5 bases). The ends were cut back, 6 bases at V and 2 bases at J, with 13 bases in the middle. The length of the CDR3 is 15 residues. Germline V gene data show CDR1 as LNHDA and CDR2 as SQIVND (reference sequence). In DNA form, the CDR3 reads TGTGCCAGTAGACTCCATCAGGGTAACACCGGGGAGCTGTTTTTT. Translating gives CASRLHQGNTGELFF.

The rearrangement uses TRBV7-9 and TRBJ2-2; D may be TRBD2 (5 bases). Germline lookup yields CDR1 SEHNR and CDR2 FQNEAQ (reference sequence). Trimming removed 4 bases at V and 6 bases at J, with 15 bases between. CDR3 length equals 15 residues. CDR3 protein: CASSSDMGVAGELFF. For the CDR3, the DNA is TGTGCCAGCAGCTCCGACATGGGAGTGGCCGGGGAGCTGTTTTTT.

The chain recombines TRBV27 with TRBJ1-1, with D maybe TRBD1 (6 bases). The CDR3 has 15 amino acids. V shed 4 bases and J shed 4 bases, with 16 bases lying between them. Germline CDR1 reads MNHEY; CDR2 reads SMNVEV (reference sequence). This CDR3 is CASSSQGTGGTEAFF. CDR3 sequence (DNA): TGTGCCAGCAGTTCCCAGGGGACGGGTGGCACTGAAGCTTTCTTT.